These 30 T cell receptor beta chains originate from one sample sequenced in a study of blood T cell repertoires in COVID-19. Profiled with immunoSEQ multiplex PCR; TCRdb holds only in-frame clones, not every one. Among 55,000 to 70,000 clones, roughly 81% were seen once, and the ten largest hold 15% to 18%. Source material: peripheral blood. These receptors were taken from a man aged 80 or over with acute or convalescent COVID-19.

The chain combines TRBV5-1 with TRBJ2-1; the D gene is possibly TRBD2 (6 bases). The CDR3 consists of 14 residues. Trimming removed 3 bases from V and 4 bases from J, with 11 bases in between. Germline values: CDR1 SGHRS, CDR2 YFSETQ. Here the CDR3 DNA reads TGCGCCAGCAGCTCCTCTAGCGTTTACAATGAGCAGTTCTTC. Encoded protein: CASSSSSVYNEQFF.

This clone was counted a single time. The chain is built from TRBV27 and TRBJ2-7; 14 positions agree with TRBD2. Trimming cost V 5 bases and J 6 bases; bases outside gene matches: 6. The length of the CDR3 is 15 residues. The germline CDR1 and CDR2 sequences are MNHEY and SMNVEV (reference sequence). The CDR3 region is CASSTGTSGSSEQYF. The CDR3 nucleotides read TGTGCCAGCAGTACCGGGACTAGCGGGAGTTCCGAGCAGTACTTC.

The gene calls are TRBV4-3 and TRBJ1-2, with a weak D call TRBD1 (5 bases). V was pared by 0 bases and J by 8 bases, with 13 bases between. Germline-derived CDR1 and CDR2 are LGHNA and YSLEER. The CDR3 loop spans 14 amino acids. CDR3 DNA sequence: TGCGCCAGCAGCCAAGACAGGGCTATGGGGGGCTACACCTTC. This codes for CASSQDRAMGGYTF.

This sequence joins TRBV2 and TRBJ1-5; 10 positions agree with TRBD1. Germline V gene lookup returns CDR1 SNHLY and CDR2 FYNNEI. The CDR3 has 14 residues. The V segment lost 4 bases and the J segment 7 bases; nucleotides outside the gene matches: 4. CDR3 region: CASSGQGAVQPQHF. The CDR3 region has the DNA TGTGCCAGCAGTGGACAGGGGGCGGTCCAGCCCCAGCATTTT.

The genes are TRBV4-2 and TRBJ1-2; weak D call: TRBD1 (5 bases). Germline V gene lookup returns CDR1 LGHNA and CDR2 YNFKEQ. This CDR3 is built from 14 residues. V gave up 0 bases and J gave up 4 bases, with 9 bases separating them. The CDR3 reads CASSQERGGYGYTF. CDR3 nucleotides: TGTGCCAGCAGCCAAGAACGGGGGGGCTATGGCTACACCTTC.

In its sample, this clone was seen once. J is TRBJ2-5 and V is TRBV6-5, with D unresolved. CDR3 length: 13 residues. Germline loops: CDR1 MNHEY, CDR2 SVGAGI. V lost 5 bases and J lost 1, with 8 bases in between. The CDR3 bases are TGTGCCAGCAGTCTAACAGCCCAAGAGACCCAGTACTTC. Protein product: CASSLTAQETQYF.

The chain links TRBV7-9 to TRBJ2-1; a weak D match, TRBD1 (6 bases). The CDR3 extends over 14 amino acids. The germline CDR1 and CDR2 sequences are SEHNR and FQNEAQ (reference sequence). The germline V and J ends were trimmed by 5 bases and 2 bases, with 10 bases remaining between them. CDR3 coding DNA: TGTGCCAGCAGCACCGGACAGCCCTACAATGAGCAGTTCTTC. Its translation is CASSTGQPYNEQFF.

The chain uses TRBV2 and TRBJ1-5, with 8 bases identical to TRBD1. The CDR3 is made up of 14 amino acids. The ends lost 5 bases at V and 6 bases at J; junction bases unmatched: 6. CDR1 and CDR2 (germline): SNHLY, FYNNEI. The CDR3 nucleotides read TGTGCCAGCAGTCCCGACAGGGGAAGTCAGCCCCAGCATTTT. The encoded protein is CASSPDRGSQPQHF.

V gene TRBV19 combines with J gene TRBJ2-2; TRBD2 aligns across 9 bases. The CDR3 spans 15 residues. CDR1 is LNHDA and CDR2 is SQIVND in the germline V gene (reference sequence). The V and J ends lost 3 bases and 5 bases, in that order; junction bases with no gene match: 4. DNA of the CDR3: TGTGCCAGTAGTATTATAGCGGGAGAGACCGGGGAGCTGTTTTTT. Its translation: CASSIIAGETGELFF.

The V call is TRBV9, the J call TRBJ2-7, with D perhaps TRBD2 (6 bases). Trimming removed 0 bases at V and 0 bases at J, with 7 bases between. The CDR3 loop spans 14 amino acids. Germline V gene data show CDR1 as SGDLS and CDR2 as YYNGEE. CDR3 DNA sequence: TGTGCCAGCAGCGTAGGGGACTTCTCCTACGAGCAGTACTTC. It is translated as CASSVGDFSYEQYF. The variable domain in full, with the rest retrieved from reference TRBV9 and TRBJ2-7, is DSGVTQTPKHLITATGQRVTLRCSPRSGDLSVYWYQQSLDQGLQFLIQYYNGEERAKGNILERFSAQQFPDLHSELNLSSLELGDSALYFCASSVGDFSYEQYFGPGTRLTVT.

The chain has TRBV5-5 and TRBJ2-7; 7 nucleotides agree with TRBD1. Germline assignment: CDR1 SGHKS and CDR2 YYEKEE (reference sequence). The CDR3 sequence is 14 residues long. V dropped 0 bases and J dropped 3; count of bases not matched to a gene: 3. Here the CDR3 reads CASSLAGQNYEQYF. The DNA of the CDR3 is TGTGCCAGCAGCTTGGCGGGACAGAACTACGAGCAGTACTTC.

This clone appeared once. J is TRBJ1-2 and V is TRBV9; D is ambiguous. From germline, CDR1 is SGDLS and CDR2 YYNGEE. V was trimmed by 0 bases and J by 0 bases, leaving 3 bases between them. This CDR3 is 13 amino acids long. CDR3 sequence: CASSVVANYGYTF. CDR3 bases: TGTGCCAGCAGCGTAGTAGCTAACTATGGCTACACCTTC.

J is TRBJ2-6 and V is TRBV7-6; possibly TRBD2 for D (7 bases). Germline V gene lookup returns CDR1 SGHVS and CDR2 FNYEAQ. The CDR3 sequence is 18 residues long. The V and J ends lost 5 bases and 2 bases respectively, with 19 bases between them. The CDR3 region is CASSPTQGGAPGANVLTF. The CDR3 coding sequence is TGTGCCAGCAGCCCGACCCAAGGGGGGGCTCCTGGGGCCAACGTCCTGACTTTC.

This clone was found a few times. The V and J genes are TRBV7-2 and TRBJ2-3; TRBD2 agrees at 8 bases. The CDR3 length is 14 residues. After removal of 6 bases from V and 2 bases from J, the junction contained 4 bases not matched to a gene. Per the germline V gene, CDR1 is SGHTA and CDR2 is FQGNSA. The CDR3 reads CASRERGYTDTQYF. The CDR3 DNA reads TGTGCCAGCAGGGAGCGGGGGTACACAGATACGCAGTATTTT. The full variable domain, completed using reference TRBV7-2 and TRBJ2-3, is GAGVSQSPSNKVTEKGKDVELRCDPISGHTALYWYRQSLGQGLEFLIYFQGNSAPDKSGLPSDRFSAERTGGSVSTLTIQRTQQEDSAVYLCASRERGYTDTQYFGPGTRLTVL.

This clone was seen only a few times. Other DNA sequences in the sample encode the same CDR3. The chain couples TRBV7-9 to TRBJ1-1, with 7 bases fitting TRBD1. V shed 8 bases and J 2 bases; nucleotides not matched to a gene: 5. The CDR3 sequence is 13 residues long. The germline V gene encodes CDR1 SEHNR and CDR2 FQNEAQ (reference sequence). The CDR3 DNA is TGTGCCAGCTTGCGGACAGGAAACACTGAAGCTTTCTTT. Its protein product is CASLRTGNTEAFF.

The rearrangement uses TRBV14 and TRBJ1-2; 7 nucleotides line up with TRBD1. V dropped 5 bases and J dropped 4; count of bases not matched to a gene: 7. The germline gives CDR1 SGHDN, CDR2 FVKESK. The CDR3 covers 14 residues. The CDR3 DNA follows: TGTGCCAGCAGCGAAGGACAGGAAGCCTATGGCTACACCTTC. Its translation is CASSEGQEAYGYTF.

The CDR3 DNA reads as TGTGCCAGCAGCGTAGCGACTACCTCCTACAATGAGCAGTTCTTC. Amino acid sequence: CASSVATTSYNEQFF. The rearrangement joins TRBV9 to TRBJ2-1, with D possibly matching TRBD2 (5 bases). Trimming left V 0 bases short and J 0 bases short, with 7 bases between. This CDR3 has 15 amino acids. Germline CDR1 is SGDLS and CDR2 is YYNGEE.

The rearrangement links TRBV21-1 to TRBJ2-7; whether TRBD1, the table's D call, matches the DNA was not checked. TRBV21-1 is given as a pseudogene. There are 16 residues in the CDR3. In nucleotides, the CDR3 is TGTGCCAGCAGCAGATCACCGGGACAGCTCGTTTACGAGCAGTACTTC. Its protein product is CASSRSPGQLVYEQYF.

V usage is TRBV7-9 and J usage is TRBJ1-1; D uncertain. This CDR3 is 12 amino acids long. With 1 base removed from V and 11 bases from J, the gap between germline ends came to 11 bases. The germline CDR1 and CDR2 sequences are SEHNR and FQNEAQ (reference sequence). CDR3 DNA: TGTGCCAGCAGCTTAGAGAGGCTTTCGGCTTTCTTT. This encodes CASSLERLSAFF.

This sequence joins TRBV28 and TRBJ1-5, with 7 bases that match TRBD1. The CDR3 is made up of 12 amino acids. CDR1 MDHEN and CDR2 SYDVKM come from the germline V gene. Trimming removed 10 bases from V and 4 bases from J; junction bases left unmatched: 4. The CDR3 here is CATADRNQPQHF. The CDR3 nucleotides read TGTGCCACCGCGGACAGGAATCAGCCCCAGCATTTT.

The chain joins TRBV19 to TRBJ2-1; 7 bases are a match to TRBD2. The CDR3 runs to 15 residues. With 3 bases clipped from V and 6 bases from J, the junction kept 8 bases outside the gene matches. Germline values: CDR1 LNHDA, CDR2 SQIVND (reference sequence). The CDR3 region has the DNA TGTGCCAGTAGTATCGGGAGGTCAGGAGGCAATGAGCAGTTCTTC. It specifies CASSIGRSGGNEQFF.

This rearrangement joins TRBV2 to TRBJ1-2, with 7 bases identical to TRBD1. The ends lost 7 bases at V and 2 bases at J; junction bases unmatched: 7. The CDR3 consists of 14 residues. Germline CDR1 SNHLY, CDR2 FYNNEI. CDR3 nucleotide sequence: TGTGCCAGCACGCTCGCCAGGGGGAACTATGGCTACACCTTC. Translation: CASTLARGNYGYTF.

CDR3 nucleotide sequence: TGCGCCAGCAGCCAAGGACTAGCGGGAAGCACAGATACGCAGTATTTT. It codes for CASSQGLAGSTDTQYF. The V gene is TRBV4-3, the J gene TRBJ2-3; TRBD2 agrees at 11 bases. Germline CDR1 and CDR2: LGHNA and YSLEER. V was clipped by 1 base and J by 0 bases; unmatched bases: 0. This CDR3 spans 16 amino acids.

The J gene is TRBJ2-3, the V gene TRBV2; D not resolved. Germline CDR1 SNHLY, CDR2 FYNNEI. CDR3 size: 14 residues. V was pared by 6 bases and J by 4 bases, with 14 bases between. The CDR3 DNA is TGTGCCAGCAGACCGAGAGCATCCCCAGATACGCAGTATTTT. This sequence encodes CASRPRASPDTQYF.

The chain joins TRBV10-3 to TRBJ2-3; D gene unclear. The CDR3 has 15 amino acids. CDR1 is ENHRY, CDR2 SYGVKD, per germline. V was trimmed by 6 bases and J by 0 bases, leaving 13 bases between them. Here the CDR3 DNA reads TGTGCCATCAGGCCAGGAAACCCTAGCACAGATACGCAGTATTTT. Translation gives CAIRPGNPSTDTQYF.

The CDR3 protein is CATSGDSGAGELFF. The CDR3, as DNA: TGTGCCACCAGTGGGGATTCAGGGGCCGGGGAGCTGTTTTTT. The chain employs TRBV24-1 and TRBJ2-2; perhaps TRBD1 as D (6 bases). Germline-derived CDR1 and CDR2 are KGHDR and SFDVKD. Trimming took 5 bases from V and 6 from J, leaving 12 bases between them. The length of the CDR3 is 14 residues.

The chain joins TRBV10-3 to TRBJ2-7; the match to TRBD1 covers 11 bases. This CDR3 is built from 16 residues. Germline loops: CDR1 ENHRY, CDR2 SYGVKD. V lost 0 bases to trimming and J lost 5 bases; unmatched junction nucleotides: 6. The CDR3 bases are TGTGCCATCAGTGAGTCTGGGGGGACAGGGGGGGACGAGCAGTACTTC. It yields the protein CAISESGGTGGDEQYF.

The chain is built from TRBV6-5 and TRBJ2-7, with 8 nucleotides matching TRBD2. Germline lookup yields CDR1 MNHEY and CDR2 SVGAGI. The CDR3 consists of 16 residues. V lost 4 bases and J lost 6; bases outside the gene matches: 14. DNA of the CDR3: TGTGCCAGCAGTTCCGGGAGGGGCAGGGCGAGGGGCGAGCAGTACTTC. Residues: CASSSGRGRARGEQYF.

Here the CDR3 reads CASSIELSGLLFRQYF. CDR3 in DNA: TGTGCCAGTAGTATAGAGTTGAGTGGACTACTTTTTCGGCAGTATTTT. The chain has TRBV19 and TRBJ2-3; a weak D match, TRBD2 (6 bases). The germline gives CDR1 LNHDA, CDR2 SQIVND (reference sequence). The CDR3 loop spans 16 amino acids. With 0 bases removed from V and 11 bases from J, the gap between germline ends came to 21 bases.

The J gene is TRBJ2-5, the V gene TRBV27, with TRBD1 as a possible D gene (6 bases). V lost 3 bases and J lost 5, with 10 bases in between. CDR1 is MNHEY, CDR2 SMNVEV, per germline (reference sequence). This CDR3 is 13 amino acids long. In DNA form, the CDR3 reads TGTGCCAGCAGTTTTATCAGGGGTGAGACCCAGTACTTC. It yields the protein CASSFIRGETQYF.